This T cell receptor beta chain is from a study of spatial heterogeneity in lung cancer. The presence of a unique molecular identifier marked each TCR cDNA molecule. TCRdb redid the calling of the 5' RACE reads with MiXCR, one entry per CDR3 protein. The sample has under 11,000 distinct CDR3 sequences; nearly 4% are singletons. This clonotype was counted at least ten times. Time point here: sample taken at primary tumor resection. No cell sorting; template was whole RNA from tumor, lung tissue or PBMC. Untreated early-stage non-small cell lung cancer patients, about 70 in total, were the donors. Material: normal lung tissue next to the tumor, obtained at surgery. The source is a male donor with early-stage non-small cell lung cancer.

The CDR3 nucleotides read TGTGCCAGCAGCTCCCCCTGGCAATTCCAAACCTACGAGCAGTACTTC. This sequence encodes CASSSPWQFQTYEQYF. The chain joins TRBV28 to TRBJ2-7; D ambiguous. There are 16 residues in the CDR3. The ends were cut back, 6 bases at V and 2 bases at J, with 20 bases in the middle. The V gene's germline CDR1 is MDHEN and CDR2 SYDVKM.